This entry features one T cell receptor beta chain sequence. Its antigen is undetermined. The data derive from a study of cytomegalovirus exposure and HLA in healthy donors. Study conclusions and caveats: Through in vitro validation, three CMV-associated chains were shown to be specific for CMV antigens. Rare TCR sequences dominated, though some public TCRs recurred in many donors. According to a subsequent analysis, TCR clusters identified in the first cohort showed a tendency to co-occur across the roughly 120 validation repertoires.

This CDR3 is built from 14 residues. CDR1 is MNHEY and CDR2 is SVGAGI in the germline V gene. Trimming stripped 0 bases from V and 3 bases from J, with 8 bases between. Only in-frame clones appear in the TCRdb table, and some are missing; sequencing was by immunoSEQ multiplex PCR. The profile shows approximately 100,000 clones, about 90% of them singletons. The chain carries TRBV6-5 and TRBJ2-5; D may be TRBD1 (6 bases). This clonotype originated in a man aged 18 to 30 in good health and CMV-seropositive. The sequenced material came from PBMCs. The DNA for the CDR3 is TGTGCCAGCAGTTACTCGTCAGGGGAAGAGACCCAGTACTTC. Its protein is CASSYSSGEETQYF.